This T cell receptor beta chain was sequenced for a study of Ad26.COV2.S vaccination and SARS-CoV-2 variants. Study-level findings and limits: Researchers reported similar non-spike TCR breadth in vaccine and placebo recipients. Analyses of TCR breadth and depth may have underestimated total T cell responses. Spike-specific CD8+ and CD4+ T cell responses reportedly showed substantial breadth after vaccination. The study found higher spike-specific TCR breadth in vaccine than placebo recipients.

The data were produced by immunoSEQ multiplex PCR, yet TCRdb's version contains in-frame clones alone and is incomplete. Of more than 150,000 clones listed, roughly 89% were seen once; the top ten hold over 4.5%. With respect to this clone: Its cognate antigen is unknown.

This CDR3 has 16 residues. CDR1 and CDR2 from the germline V gene are MNHEY and SMNVEV (reference sequence). Trimming took off 0 bases at V and 2 bases at J, with 14 bases between the two ends. The chain couples TRBV27 to TRBJ2-7, with D perhaps TRBD2 (5 bases). The TCR comes from a human donor who had recovered from COVID-19. This specimen consisted of peripheral blood, obtained after recovery from COVID-19. The CDR3 sequence is CASSLSAVLGTYEQYF. DNA for the CDR3: TGTGCCAGCAGTTTATCAGCGGTTCTGGGGACCTACGAGCAGTACTTC.